The clone carrying this T cell receptor (beta chain) was detected only once. Its matching antigen is unknown. This entry belongs to a study of graft-versus-host responses after intestinal transplantation. The study's findings and limits: The marrow of recipients harbored GvH clones, and ileum or blood showed some of them first. GvH clone levels peaked in circulation, and this peak was associated with early post-transplant HvG declines.

Germline CDR1 is MNHNS and CDR2 is SASEGT. This CDR3 spans 10 amino acids. With 7 bases removed from V and 3 bases from J, the gap between germline ends came to 4 bases. Produced via immunoSEQ multiplex PCR; TCRdb's table is partial and in-frame only. The sample contains 20,000 to 30,000 clones, roughly 80% of which appear only once. This sequence originates from a human patient who received an intestinal transplant, so some T cells may come from the graft donor. The chain employs TRBV6-1 and TRBJ2-7; D remains unclear. The sequencing used PBMCs, collected approximately 29 days after intestinal transplant. CDR3 sequence: CASNRYEQYF. The CDR3 DNA sequence: TGTGCCAGCAACCGCTACGAGCAGTACTTC.